These 30 T cell receptor beta chains came from one sample sequenced in a study of blood T cell repertoires in COVID-19. Profiling relied on immunoSEQ multiplex PCR, and the TCRdb table lists in-frame clones only, not all of them. This table has 300,000 to 400,000 clones, approximately 88% appearing once. Specimen: peripheral blood. These receptor sequences come from a woman aged 30 to 39 with COVID-19, enrolled during active disease.

J is TRBJ2-7 and V is TRBV11-2; TRBD2 aligns across 15 bases. This CDR3 contains 14 residues. Trimming cost V 5 bases and J 4 bases; bases outside gene matches: 0. The germline gives CDR1 SGHAT, CDR2 FQNNGV. CDR3 protein: CASSGLAGGYEQYV. CDR3 DNA sequence: TGTGCCAGCAGCGGACTAGCGGGAGGGTACGAGCAGTACGTC.

J is TRBJ2-7 and V is TRBV6-6, with a tentative D call TRBD1 (5 bases). This CDR3 is built from 14 residues. Trimming left V 0 bases short and J 4 bases short, with 10 bases between. CDR1 and CDR2 (germline): MNHNY, SVGAGI (reference sequence). The CDR3 region has the DNA TGTGCCAGCAGTTACTCGTCAGGGATGTACGAGCAGTACGTC. It encodes CASSYSSGMYEQYV.

This chain connects TRBV11-3 to TRBJ2-2; D unclear. CDR1 is SGHNT and CDR2 is YENEEA in the germline V gene. The CDR3 is 12 amino acids. Trimming took off 3 bases at V and 5 bases at J, with 4 bases between the two ends. The CDR3 DNA reads as TGTGCCAGCAGCTTCATGACCGGGGAGCTGTTTTTT. Amino acid sequence: CASSFMTGELFF.

This sequence joins TRBV10-2 and TRBJ2-3; 16 positions agree with TRBD2. The CDR3 spans 21 residues. V gave up 0 bases and J gave up 6 bases; unmatched junction bases: 15. Germline CDR1 WSHSY, CDR2 SAAADI. The CDR3 region is CASSESTPGTSGGANRDTQYF. The CDR3 nucleotides are TGCGCCAGCAGTGAGTCGACCCCTGGGACTAGCGGGGGGGCCAATCGCGATACGCAGTATTTT.

The V call is TRBV18, the J call TRBJ2-7; D perhaps matches TRBD1 (7 bases). The germline V gene has CDR1 KGHSH and CDR2 LQKENI. CDR3 size: 16 residues. V dropped 3 bases and J dropped 2 bases, with 17 bases sitting between them. In DNA, the CDR3 is TGTGCCAGCTCACCGGGAGACAGGGCGGGGCCCTACGAGCAGTACTTC. Protein sequence: CASSPGDRAGPYEQYF.

The rearrangement joins TRBV7-9 to TRBJ1-1, with 11 bases matching TRBD1. This CDR3 is built from 15 residues. Trimming at V came to 5 bases and at J to 0 bases, leaving 2 bases not matched to a gene. In germline, CDR1 is SEHNR, CDR2 FQNEAQ (reference sequence). CDR3 nucleotide sequence: TGTGCCAGCAGCCCGGGACAGGGGGTGAACACTGAAGCTTTCTTT. This codes for CASSPGQGVNTEAFF.

This sequence joins TRBV12-3 or TRBV12-4 and TRBJ2-1; D is undetermined. Trimming pared 7 bases from V and 5 bases from J, leaving 12 bases between. This CDR3 comprises 13 residues. The CDR3 bases are TGTGCCAGCACCCTAATAGTGGACAATGAGCAGTTCTTC. Translated: CASTLIVDNEQFF.

The chain joins TRBV29-1 to TRBJ2-5, with 7 bases that match TRBD1. CDR1 is SQVTM, CDR2 ANQGSEA, per germline. The CDR3 sequence is 13 residues long. With 6 bases clipped from V and 4 bases from J, the junction kept 8 bases outside the gene matches. The CDR3 sequence is CSVGQGVLETQYF. The DNA for the CDR3 is TGCAGCGTCGGGCAGGGGGTATTAGAGACCCAGTACTTC.

This chain joins TRBV27 and TRBJ2-1; 11 nucleotides align to TRBD1. Trimming took 4 bases from V and 3 from J; bases not matched to a gene: 2. The germline V gene has CDR1 MNHEY and CDR2 SMNVEV (reference sequence). This CDR3 has 15 amino acids. The CDR3 region is CASSWTGGSYNEQFF. CDR3 in DNA: TGTGCCAGCAGTTGGACAGGGGGCAGCTACAATGAGCAGTTCTTC.

This chain uses TRBV5-1 with TRBJ1-1, with D tentatively TRBD1 (5 bases). CDR1 and CDR2 from the germline V gene are SGHRS and YFSETQ. Deletions cut 7 bases from V and 3 bases from J, with 13 bases between. CDR3 size: 13 residues. CDR3 sequence reads: CASFRDHDTEAFF. DNA of the CDR3: TGCGCCAGCTTCAGGGATCACGACACTGAAGCTTTCTTT.

The chain uses TRBV10-2 and TRBJ2-5; tentative D call: TRBD2 (6 bases). This CDR3 has 16 residues. The V gene's germline CDR1 is WSHSY and CDR2 SAAADI. V gave up 10 bases and J gave up 6 bases, with 27 bases separating them. The CDR3 protein is CATKEGRGPSQKTQYF. In DNA, the CDR3 is TGCGCCACCAAAGAAGGGCGGGGACCAAGTCAGAAGACCCAGTACTTC.

This clone was observed a single time. V usage is TRBV24-1 and J usage is TRBJ2-3; TRBD2 agrees at 9 bases. CDR1 and CDR2 from the germline V gene are KGHDR and SFDVKD. The J segment lost 5 bases and the V segment lost 1 base, leaving 9 bases of the junction unmatched. The CDR3 extends over 17 amino acids. The CDR3 loop is CATSDLSGGRAVDTQYF. CDR3 bases: TGTGCCACCAGTGATTTATCAGGCGGGAGGGCCGTAGATACGCAGTATTTT.

The chain joins TRBV5-1 to TRBJ2-5; D gene ambiguous. Trimming left V 0 bases short and J 4 bases short, with 10 bases between. Germline lookup yields CDR1 SGHRS and CDR2 YFSETQ. The CDR3 runs to 14 residues. CDR3 DNA sequence: TGCGCCAGCAGCTTGGCCGGCGGAATAGAGACCCAGTACTTC. This encodes CASSLAGGIETQYF. Full variable domain (rest looked up from reference TRBV5-1 and TRBJ2-5): KAGVTQTPRYLIKTRGQQVTLSCSPISGHRSVSWYQQTPGQGLQFLFEYFSETQRNKGNFPGRFSGRQFSNSRSEMNVSTLELGDSALYLCASSLAGGIETQYFGPGTRLLVL.

The chain links TRBV11-3 to TRBJ2-3; 8 bases agree with TRBD2. The CDR3 contains 19 residues. V was pared by 5 bases and J by 0 bases, with 16 bases of the junction left unmatched. The germline gives CDR1 SGHNT, CDR2 YENEEA. The CDR3 sequence is CASSPIPLVAGYSTDTQYF. CDR3 bases: TGTGCCAGCAGCCCGATCCCTCTGGTAGCGGGGTATAGCACAGATACGCAGTATTTT. The full variable domain, in which reference TRBV11-3 and TRBJ2-3 provide the parts outside the CDR3, is EAGVVQSPRYKIIEKKQPVAFWCNPISGHNTLYWYLQNLGQGPELLIRYENEEAVDDSQLPKDRFSAERLKGVDSTLKIQPAELGDSAVYLCASSPIPLVAGYSTDTQYFGPGTRLTVL.

This rearrangement joins TRBV27 to TRBJ1-6; weak D call: TRBD1 (6 bases). Trimming took off 3 bases at V and 6 bases at J, with 9 bases between the two ends. The germline gives CDR1 MNHEY, CDR2 SMNVEV (reference sequence). This CDR3 has 14 amino acids. CDR3: CASSFRGSNSPLHF. The CDR3 DNA reads TGTGCCAGCAGTTTCAGGGGATCTAATTCACCCCTCCACTTT.

This clone has only a few counts. Germline is not matched at one junction end, which may reflect a read error. The rearrangement joins TRBV7-7 to TRBJ1-1; D is perhaps TRBD1 (5 bases). In germline, CDR1 is SSHAT, CDR2 FNYEAQ (reference sequence). This CDR3 has 11 residues. The chain's CDR3 is CASSQGSEAFF. For the CDR3, the DNA is TGTGCTAGCAGTCAGGGTTCTGAAGCTTTCTTT.

This rearrangement joins TRBV6-6 to TRBJ1-1; D not certain. Germline CDR1 MNHNY, CDR2 SVGAGI (reference sequence). The CDR3 is 11 residues long. Between the trimmed V and J ends, which lost 6 bases and 8 bases, there was a span of 10 bases. The CDR3 sequence is CASSHSTEAFF. The DNA for the CDR3 is TGTGCCAGCAGCCACAGTACCGAAGCTTTCTTT.

The rearrangement joins TRBV19 to TRBJ1-2; D gene unclear. V was shortened by 5 bases and J by 2 bases, with 15 bases between the two germline ends. Germline assignment: CDR1 LNHDA and CDR2 SQIVND (reference sequence). This CDR3 has 15 residues. DNA of the CDR3: TGTGCCAGTAGTCTAGGCAGGAATATAAACTATGGCTACACCTTC. Encoded protein: CASSLGRNINYGYTF.

This sequence joins TRBV5-6 and TRBJ2-1; TRBD2 matches at 12 bases. The ends lost 3 bases at V and 8 bases at J; junction bases unmatched: 9. Looked up from germline, CDR1 is SGHDT and CDR2 is YYEEEE. The CDR3 extends over 16 amino acids. The chain's CDR3 is CASSSRQTSGGYEQFF. The CDR3 nucleotides read TGTGCCAGCAGCTCGCGCCAGACTAGCGGGGGCTATGAGCAGTTCTTC.

CDR3 sequence (DNA): TGCGCCAGCAGATCTCTAGTGAATGAGCAGTTCTTC. Protein: CASRSLVNEQFF. This chain links TRBV10-2 with TRBJ2-1; D is uncertain. Per the germline V gene, CDR1 is WSHSY and CDR2 is SAAADI. The CDR3 totals 12 residues. Trimming shortened V by 6 bases and J by 7 bases, and 10 bases separated the two germline ends.

The rearrangement joins TRBV28 to TRBJ1-5; possible D gene TRBD1, 6 bases. The CDR3 runs to 14 residues. Germline V CDR1 and CDR2: MDHEN, SYDVKM. The CDR3 loop is CAATGPLEDEVQHF. The CDR3 coding sequence is TGTGCGGCAACAGGGCCCCTCGAAGATGAAGTACAGCATTTT.

The V gene is TRBV4-1, the J gene TRBJ1-3; 7 nucleotides match TRBD1. Germline loops: CDR1 MGHRA, CDR2 YSYEKL. V shed 1 base and J 2 bases; nucleotides not matched to a gene: 11. The CDR3 covers 18 residues. CDR3 residues: CASSQVFDRVLPGNTIYF. CDR3 nucleotide sequence: TGCGCCAGCAGCCAAGTATTCGACAGGGTTCTTCCTGGAAACACCATATATTTT.

The chain joins TRBV11-2 to TRBJ1-6, with D maybe TRBD1 (5 bases). Trimming removed 2 bases at V and 7 bases at J, with 9 bases between. Germline V gives CDR1 SGHAT, CDR2 FQNNGV. The CDR3 extends over 14 amino acids. CDR3 sequence reads: CASSLLGQNSPLHF. CDR3 sequence (DNA): TGTGCCAGCAGCTTACTGGGGCAAAATTCACCCCTCCACTTT.

The genes are TRBV5-5 and TRBJ1-2; no clear D. The CDR3 runs to 14 residues. The germline V gene encodes CDR1 SGHKS and CDR2 YYEKEE (reference sequence). Trimming stripped 4 bases from V and 4 bases from J, with 14 bases between. CDR3 sequence reads: CASSPPSVTYGYTF. The CDR3 nucleotides are TGTGCCAGCAGCCCCCCGTCGGTTACCTATGGCTACACCTTC.

This chain uses TRBV7-2 with TRBJ2-7; 7 nucleotides agree with TRBD1. Germline loops: CDR1 SGHTA, CDR2 FQGNSA. With V trimmed by 5 bases and J by 5 bases, 3 bases remained unmatched. This CDR3 spans 12 amino acids. DNA of the CDR3: TGTGCCAGCAGCCGCGACAGGGACGAGCAGTACTTC. This translates into CASSRDRDEQYF.

Comments on this clone: The junction departs from germline at one end; a sequencing error may be responsible. CDR3 residues: CASSSRDRRDF. The CDR3 nucleotides read TGTGCCAGCAGTTCCCGGGACAGGCGGGACTTC. The rearrangement uses TRBV28 and TRBJ2-7; 8 bases match TRBD1. This CDR3 is built from 11 residues. Germline CDR1 reads MDHEN; CDR2 reads SYDVKM.

This clone was seen a single time. The chain combines TRBV6-5 with TRBJ2-5, with D tentatively TRBD1 (6 bases). Germline CDR1 reads MNHEY; CDR2 reads SVGAGI. This CDR3 is 14 amino acids long. The ends were cut back, 6 bases at V and 1 base at J, with 12 bases in the middle. The chain's CDR3 is CASRGGRTQETQYF. CDR3 bases: TGTGCCAGCAGAGGGGGACGGACCCAAGAGACCCAGTACTTC.

This chain links TRBV5-6 with TRBJ2-1; maybe TRBD2 (5 bases). The V end was cut by 3 bases, the J end by 8 bases, with 12 bases between. The CDR3 consists of 13 residues. Germline CDR1 is SGHDT and CDR2 is YYEEEE. The CDR3 sequence is CASSYGNPDEQFF. In nucleotides, the CDR3 is TGTGCCAGCAGCTACGGGAACCCCGATGAGCAGTTCTTC.

In nucleotides, the CDR3 is TGTGCCAGCCGTCCTAGCGGGAGCCCCCCCGAGCAGTTCTTC. This sequence encodes CASRPSGSPPEQFF. The chain has TRBV21-1 and TRBJ2-1; TRBD2 is the table's D call and was not checked against the DNA. TRBV21-1 is a pseudogene locus. This CDR3 has 14 residues.

V gene TRBV6-2 or TRBV6-3 combines with J gene TRBJ2-3; TRBD1 aligns across 8 bases. Germline CDR1 and CDR2: MNHEY and SVGEGT. After removal of 0 bases from V and 1 base from J, the junction contained 6 bases not matched to a gene. This CDR3 has 17 amino acids. The CDR3 DNA is TGTGCCAGCAGTTACTCGATAGCCAGGGGGCGCACAGATACGCAGTATTTT. It encodes CASSYSIARGRTDTQYF.